The 5 T cell receptor beta chains listed next were all sequenced from one sample in a study of beta chain features in type 1 diabetes. The sequenced template was cDNA made from the entire isolated RNA. TCRdb keeps only in-frame clones here, not all; method: immunoSEQ multiplex PCR. Among about 410,000 clones, approximately 15% were seen once, and the ten largest hold roughly 0.035%. The sequenced material came from naive CD4+ T cells from blood. These receptors originate from a man aged 25 to 40 in good health.

The J gene is TRBJ1-5, the V gene TRBV30; the match to TRBD1 covers 10 bases. After removal of 0 bases from V and 5 bases from J, the junction contained 10 bases not matched to a gene. The germline V gene has CDR1 GTSNPN and CDR2 SVGIG (reference sequence). The CDR3 consists of 17 residues. The CDR3 nucleotides read TGTGCCTGGAGTGTTCCAGGTGGGGGGACAGGGGATCAGCCCCAGCATTTT. The encoded protein is CAWSVPGGGTGDQPQHF.

The J gene is TRBJ1-2, the V gene TRBV7-9; D is undetermined. The CDR3 loop spans 13 amino acids. Germline V gene data show CDR1 as SEHNR and CDR2 as FQNEAQ (reference sequence). The V and J ends lost 0 bases and 4 bases respectively, with 6 bases between them. The CDR3 nucleotides read TGTGCCAGCAGCTTAGCGGCTCCCTATGGCTACACCTTC. This encodes CASSLAAPYGYTF.

The chain is built from TRBV9 and TRBJ2-5; a weak D match, TRBD2 (5 bases). V gave up 6 bases and J gave up 5 bases, with 20 bases separating them. Germline CDR1 and CDR2: SGDLS and YYNGEE. The CDR3 loop spans 15 amino acids. Here the CDR3 reads CASTPRMLAGETQYF. The CDR3 region has the DNA TGTGCCAGCACCCCCAGGATGCTAGCTGGGGAGACCCAGTACTTC.

This clone was recorded a few times. The chain uses TRBV9 and TRBJ2-2, with a tentative D call TRBD1 (6 bases). The CDR3 runs to 14 residues. Per the germline V gene, CDR1 is SGDLS and CDR2 is YYNGEE. Trimming took off 1 base at V and 7 bases at J, with 11 bases between the two ends. The CDR3 DNA reads TGTGCCAGCAGCGTACTACAGGGTCACGGGGAGCTGTTTTTT. It codes for CASSVLQGHGELFF. Together with reference TRBV9 and TRBJ2-2, the CDR3 gives the full variable domain: DSGVTQTPKHLITATGQRVTLRCSPRSGDLSVYWYQQSLDQGLQFLIQYYNGEERAKGNILERFSAQQFPDLHSELNLSSLELGDSALYFCASSVLQGHGELFFGEGSRLTVL.

The chain recombines TRBV29-1 with TRBJ1-2; 7 bases are a match to TRBD1. V was clipped by 2 bases and J by 3 bases; unmatched bases: 0. Germline CDR1 is SQVTM and CDR2 is ANQGSEA. The CDR3 sequence is 12 residues long. The CDR3 region is CSVETGDYGYTF. The DNA of the CDR3 is TGCAGCGTTGAAACAGGGGACTATGGCTACACCTTC. The full variable domain, with the rest looked up from reference TRBV29-1 and TRBJ1-2, is SAVISQKPSRDICQRGTSLTIQCQVDSQVTMMFWYRQQPGQSLTLIATANQGSEATYESGFVIDKFPISRPNLTFSTLTVSNMSPEDSSIYLCSVETGDYGYTFGSGTRLTVV.